The TCR beta chain under discussion was sequenced for a study of shared clonotypes between healthy human individuals. CDR3 length: 13 residues. V lost 2 bases and J lost 7, with 7 bases in between. Germline assignment: CDR1 SGHNT and CDR2 YYREEE (reference sequence). Details on this clone: This same CDR3 is encoded by further DNA sequences in the sample.

Every immunoSEQ plate was one replicate of a subset's evenly spread DNA. Sequencing used immunoSEQ multiplex PCR; TCRdb keeps in-frame clones, though not all of them. The profile shows about 2 million clones, roughly 95% of them singletons. The receptor comes from a man aged 18 to 30 in good health. Input material: naive CD4+ T cells sorted from blood. Subset defined: CD45RA+ positively selected. The V call is TRBV5-4, the J call TRBJ1-6; possible D gene TRBD1, 6 bases. DNA for the CDR3: TGTGCCAGCAGCTTACAGGGCAATTCACCCCTCCACTTT. As protein: CASSLQGNSPLHF.